These T cell receptor beta chains were read from a single sample in a study of T cell responses to AZD1222 COVID-19 vaccine. Sequencing used immunoSEQ multiplex PCR; TCRdb keeps in-frame clones, though not all of them. The table shows approximately 80,000 clones, with approximately 85% occurring only once. The material was peripheral blood, obtained 28 days after the second AZD1222 dose. The receptors originated from an adult who received the AZD1222 COVID-19 vaccine. CDR3s include the opening cysteine and the closing phenylalanine or tryptophan. The D gene is left open where the match is weak. Size is omitted from some rows. Given values are once, few, many or a class for expanded clones.

D: TRBD1
J: TRBJ1-1
V: TRBV11-2
size: few
CDR3: CASSLRGQGLSSEAFF
DNA: TGTGCCAGCAGCTTAAGGGGACAGGGACTATCCAGTGAAGCTTTCTTT

D: TRBD2
J: TRBJ2-5
V: TRBV13
size: -
CDR3: CASSGRLAGGRETQYF
DNA: TGTGCCAGCAGCGGAAGACTAGCGGGAGGCCGGGAGACCCAGTACTTC

D: -
J: TRBJ1-1
V: TRBV20-1
size: -
CDR3: CSAKKGTEAFF
DNA: TGCAGTGCTAAGAAGGGAACTGAAGCTTTCTTT

D: -
J: TRBJ1-2
V: TRBV10-1
size: -
CDR3: CASSESMGYGYTF
DNA: TGCGCCAGCAGTGAGTCGATGGGCTATGGCTACACCTTC

D: -
J: TRBJ2-3
V: TRBV7-8
size: -
CDR3: CASGAPGLITQYF
DNA: TGTGCCAGCGGTGCACCGGGACTGATTACGCAGTATTTT

D: TRBD1
J: TRBJ1-1
V: TRBV5-1
size: once
CDR3: CASSLLGQGPEAFF
DNA: TGCGCCAGCAGCTTGCTAGGACAGGGCCCTGAAGCTTTCTTT

D: -
J: TRBJ1-1
V: TRBV5-1
size: -
CDR3: CASSLLLMNTEAFF
DNA: TGCGCCAGCAGCTTGTTATTGATGAACACTGAAGCTTTCTTT

D: -
J: TRBJ1-2
V: TRBV20-1
size: once
CDR3: CSASVRNYGYTF
DNA: TGCAGTGCTAGTGTCCGTAACTATGGCTACACCTTC

D: TRBD1
J: TRBJ1-1
V: TRBV7-9
size: once
CDR3: CASRWTGGNTEAFF
DNA: TGTGCCAGCAGGTGGACAGGGGGGAACACTGAAGCTTTCTTT

D: -
J: TRBJ2-3
V: TRBV6-5
size: -
CDR3: CASSRVLADTQYF
DNA: TGTGCCAGCTCGAGAGTCTTGGCAGATACGCAGTATTTT

D: -
J: TRBJ1-1
V: TRBV6-2/TRBV6-3
size: -
CDR3: CASSYSSMTEAFF
DNA: TGTGCCAGCAGTTACTCGTCGATGACTGAAGCTTTCTTT

D: -
J: TRBJ1-5
V: TRBV4-3
size: -
CDR3: CASSQARGVDQPQHF
DNA: TGCGCCAGCAGCCAAGCCCGTGGGGTAGATCAGCCCCAGCATTTT

D: -
J: TRBJ1-1
V: TRBV20-1
size: once
CDR3: CSASLGFWHTEAFF
DNA: TGCAGTGCTAGTCTCGGGTTTTGGCACACTGAAGCTTTCTTT

D: -
J: TRBJ2-1
V: TRBV5-1
size: -
CDR3: CASRGTEYNEQFF
DNA: TGCGCCAGCAGAGGGACGGAGTACAATGAGCAGTTCTTC

D: -
J: TRBJ1-1
V: TRBV12-3/TRBV12-4
size: -
CDR3: CASSSTPSEAFF
DNA: TGTGCCAGCAGTTCGACCCCCAGTGAAGCTTTCTTT

D: -
J: TRBJ2-3
V: TRBV3-1/TRBV3-2
size: -
CDR3: CASSQVTDTQYF
DNA: TGTGCCAGCAGCCAAGTCACAGATACGCAGTATTTT